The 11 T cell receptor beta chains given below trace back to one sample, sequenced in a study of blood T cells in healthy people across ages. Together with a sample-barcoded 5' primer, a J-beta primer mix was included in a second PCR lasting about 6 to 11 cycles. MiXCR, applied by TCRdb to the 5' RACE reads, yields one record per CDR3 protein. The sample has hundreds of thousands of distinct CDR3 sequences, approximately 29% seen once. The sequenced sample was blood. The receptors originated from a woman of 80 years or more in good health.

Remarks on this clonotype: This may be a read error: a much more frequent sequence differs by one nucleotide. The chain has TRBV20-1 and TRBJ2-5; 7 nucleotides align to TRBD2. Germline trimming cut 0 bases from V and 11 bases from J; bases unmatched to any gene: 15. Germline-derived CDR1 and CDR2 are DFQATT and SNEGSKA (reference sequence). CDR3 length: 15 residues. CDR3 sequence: CSARDPSREGNEQYF. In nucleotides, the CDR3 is TGCAGTGCTAGAGACCCTAGCAGGGAGGGCAATGAGCAGTACTTC.

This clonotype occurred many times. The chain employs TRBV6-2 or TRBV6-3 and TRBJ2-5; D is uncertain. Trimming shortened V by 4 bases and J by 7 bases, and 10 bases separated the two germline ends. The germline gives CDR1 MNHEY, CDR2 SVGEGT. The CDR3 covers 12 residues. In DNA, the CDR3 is TGTGCCAGCAGTTCGCAAAGGAGGACCCAGTACTTC. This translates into CASSSQRRTQYF.

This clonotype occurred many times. The CDR3 DNA follows: TGTGCCAGCAGTTTAGATTACGGGGGTTCGCGCAATCAGCCCCAGCATTTT. Residues: CASSLDYGGSRNQPQHF. The chain recombines TRBV12-3 or TRBV12-4 with TRBJ1-5, with a possible D match to TRBD1 (5 bases). The V and J ends lost 1 base and 2 bases respectively, with 15 bases between them. The CDR3 covers 17 residues.

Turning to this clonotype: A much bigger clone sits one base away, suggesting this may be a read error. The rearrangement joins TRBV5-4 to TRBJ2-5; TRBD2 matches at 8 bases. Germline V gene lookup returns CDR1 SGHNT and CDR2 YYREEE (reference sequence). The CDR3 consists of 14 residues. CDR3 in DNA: TGTGCCGGCAGCGGGGGCCTGCGGGTGGAGACCCAGTACTTC. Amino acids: CAGSGGLRVETQYF.

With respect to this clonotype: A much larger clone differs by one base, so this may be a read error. CDR3 sequence: CASSLFSGQFF. The CDR3, as DNA: TGTGCCAGCAGCCTTTTCAGTGGGCAGTTCTTC. The chain links TRBV25-1 to TRBJ2-1, with D unclear. The length of the CDR3 is 11 residues. Germline loops: CDR1 MGHDK, CDR2 SYGVNS. V dropped 6 bases and J dropped 12 bases, with 12 bases sitting between them.

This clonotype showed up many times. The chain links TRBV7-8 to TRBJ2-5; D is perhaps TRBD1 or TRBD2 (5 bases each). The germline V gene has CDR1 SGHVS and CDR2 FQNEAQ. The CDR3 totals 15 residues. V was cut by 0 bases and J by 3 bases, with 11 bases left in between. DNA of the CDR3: TGTGCCAGCAGCTTAGCCGCGGGCAGGGAAGAGACCCAGTACTTC. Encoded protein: CASSLAAGREETQYF.

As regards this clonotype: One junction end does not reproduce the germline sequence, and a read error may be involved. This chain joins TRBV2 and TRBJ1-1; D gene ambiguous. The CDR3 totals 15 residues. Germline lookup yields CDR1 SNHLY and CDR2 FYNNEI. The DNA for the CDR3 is TGTGCCAGCAGTGAAACTCTACAGAGAGACACCGAAGCTTTCTTT. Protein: CASSETLQRDTEAFF.

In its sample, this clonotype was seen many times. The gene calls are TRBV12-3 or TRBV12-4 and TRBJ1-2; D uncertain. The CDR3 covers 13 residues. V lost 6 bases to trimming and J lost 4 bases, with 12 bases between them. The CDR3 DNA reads TGTGCCAGCAGATCCGGACGGATCTATGGCTACACCTTC. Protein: CASRSGRIYGYTF.

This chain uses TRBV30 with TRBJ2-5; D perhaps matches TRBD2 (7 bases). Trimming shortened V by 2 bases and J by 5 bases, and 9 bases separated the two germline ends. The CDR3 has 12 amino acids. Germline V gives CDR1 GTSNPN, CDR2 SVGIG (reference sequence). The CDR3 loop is CAWSKGGETQYF. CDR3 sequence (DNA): TGTGCCTGGAGTAAGGGGGGGGAGACCCAGTACTTC.

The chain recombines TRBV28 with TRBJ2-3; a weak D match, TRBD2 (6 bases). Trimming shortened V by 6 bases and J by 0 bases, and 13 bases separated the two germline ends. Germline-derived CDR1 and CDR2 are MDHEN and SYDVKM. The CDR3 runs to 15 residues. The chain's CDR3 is CASRPAGTSTDTQYF. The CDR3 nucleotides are TGTGCCAGCAGACCTGCGGGGACTAGCACAGATACGCAGTATTTT.

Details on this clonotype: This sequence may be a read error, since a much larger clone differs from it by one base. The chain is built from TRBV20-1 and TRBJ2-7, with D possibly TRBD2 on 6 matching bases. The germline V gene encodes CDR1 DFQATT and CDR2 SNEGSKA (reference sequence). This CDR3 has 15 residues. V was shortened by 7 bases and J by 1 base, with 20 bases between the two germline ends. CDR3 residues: CSVTPGGFNSYEQYF. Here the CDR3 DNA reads TGCAGTGTTACTCCTGGGGGGTTCAATTCCTACGAGCAGTACTTC.